This T cell receptor (beta chain) was recovered during a study of cytomegalovirus exposure and HLA in healthy donors. With respect to this clone: Antigen unknown.

Overall study findings and caveats: A later analysis reported that several of the most significant clusters appeared to be linked to common viral pathogens, among them Epstein-Barr virus. Accurate prediction of HLA-A and HLA-B alleles (for most subjects) was reportedly achieved from TCR beta sequences.

PCR involved 60 Vbeta and 13 Jbeta primers. The data were produced by immunoSEQ multiplex PCR, yet TCRdb's version contains in-frame clones alone and is incomplete. The sample yields 90,000 or so clones, about 79% seen once. This clonotype was sampled from a female donor in good health and CMV-seronegative. Sequenced input: PBMCs.

The CDR3 sequence: CASSIRDQPQHF. CDR3 bases: TGTGCCAGTAGTATAAGAGATCAGCCCCAGCATTTT. The rearrangement uses TRBV19 and TRBJ1-5, with D unresolved. The germline V gene encodes CDR1 LNHDA and CDR2 SQIVND (reference sequence). There are 12 residues in the CDR3. V was shortened by 2 bases and J by 5 bases, with 4 bases between the two germline ends.